One sample yielded the 10 T cell receptor beta chains listed below, sequenced in a study of Ad26.COV2.S vaccination and SARS-CoV-2 variants. Profiling relied on immunoSEQ multiplex PCR, and the TCRdb table lists in-frame clones only, not all of them. Of just over 350,000 clones in the sample, 92% were seen once. The input for sequencing was peripheral blood, taken after recovery from COVID-19. These receptor sequences come from a human donor who had recovered from COVID-19.

This chain joins TRBV5-1 and TRBJ2-1; 9 bases fit TRBD2. Germline loops: CDR1 SGHRS, CDR2 YFSETQ. The CDR3 sequence is 16 residues long. Losses at the gene ends were 0 bases for V and 2 bases for J; bases not matched to a gene: 3. Written as DNA, the CDR3 is TGCGCCAGCAGCTTGGGTAGCGGGGGCCCCTACAATGAGCAGTTCTTC. Its translation: CASSLGSGGPYNEQFF.

The rearrangement links TRBV27 to TRBJ2-7, with 8 bases identical to TRBD1. The CDR3 sequence is 14 residues long. J gave up 2 bases and V 5 bases, and 5 bases lay outside the gene matches. Looked up from germline, CDR1 is MNHEY and CDR2 is SMNVEV (reference sequence). The CDR3 sequence: CASSKTGVTYEQYF. CDR3 sequence (DNA): TGTGCCAGCAGTAAGACAGGGGTAACCTACGAGCAGTACTTC.

The rearrangement joins TRBV5-6 to TRBJ2-3; 8 nucleotides match TRBD2. The CDR3 runs to 16 residues. Per germline, CDR1 SGHDT and CDR2 YYEEEE. J lost 5 bases, V lost 4 bases, and 12 bases had no gene match. This chain's CDR3 is CASSRKTGGFVDTQYF. CDR3 nucleotides: TGTGCCAGCAGCCGGAAAACGGGGGGGTTTGTAGATACGCAGTATTTT.

This clone was recorded once. The chain links TRBV3-1 (or the pseudogene TRBV3-2) to TRBJ1-2; D call uncertain. The germline V and J ends were trimmed by 1 base and 3 bases, with 12 bases remaining between them. The CDR3 has 15 residues. Germline loops: CDR1 LGHDT, CDR2 YNNKEL (reference sequence). The DNA of the CDR3 is TGTGCCAGCAGCCAAGCAGAAGGAAGGCACTATGGCTACACCTTC. Its protein is CASSQAEGRHYGYTF.

This rearrangement joins TRBV6-4 to TRBJ2-1; 9 bases map to TRBD2. V shed 0 bases, J shed 6 bases, and the junction held 0 bases outside the gene matches. CDR1 and CDR2 (germline): MRHNA, SNTAGT. The CDR3 runs to 14 residues. CDR3 loop: CASSDSGLANEQFF. The CDR3 nucleotides are TGTGCCAGCAGTGACTCGGGACTAGCCAATGAGCAGTTCTTC.

V gene TRBV2 combines with J gene TRBJ1-5; D not resolved. Between the trimmed V and J ends, which lost 5 bases and 5 bases, there was a span of 13 bases. Germline V lookup: CDR1 SNHLY, CDR2 FYNNEI. The CDR3 extends over 14 amino acids. CDR3 residues: CASSSRHTDQPQHF. CDR3 coding DNA: TGTGCCAGCAGTAGTCGGCATACGGATCAGCCCCAGCATTTT.

This chain joins TRBV27 and TRBJ2-5, with D tentatively TRBD1 or TRBD2 (5 bases each). V lost 6 bases to trimming and J lost 5 bases, with 19 bases between them. This CDR3 region has 15 residues. Germline assignment: CDR1 MNHEY and CDR2 SMNVEV (reference sequence). The CDR3 coding sequence is TGTGCCAGCAGCTCGGGACGGCTTAAATGGGAGACCCAGTACTTC. As protein: CASSSGRLKWETQYF.

This clone was seen once. The gene calls are TRBV15 and TRBJ2-3; 10 bases map to TRBD1. The CDR3 totals 16 residues. V lost 0 bases, J lost 6 bases, and 6 bases stayed unmatched. Germline V lookup: CDR1 LNHNV, CDR2 YYDKDF (reference sequence). CDR3 region: CATSRDRDRGYDTQYF. The CDR3 DNA follows: TGTGCCACCAGCAGAGACCGGGACAGGGGATATGATACGCAGTATTTT.

The chain carries TRBV9 and TRBJ1-2; perhaps TRBD1 as D (6 bases). The CDR3 is 15 amino acids. CDR1 and CDR2 from the germline V gene are SGDLS and YYNGEE. Deletions cut 4 bases from V and 3 bases from J, with 16 bases between. For the CDR3, the DNA is TGTGCCAGCAGCTCGAACGCAGGGGATTACTATGGCTACACCTTC. Translating gives CASSSNAGDYYGYTF. Full variable domain (missing parts from reference TRBV9 and TRBJ1-2): DSGVTQTPKHLITATGQRVTLRCSPRSGDLSVYWYQQSLDQGLQFLIQYYNGEERAKGNILERFSAQQFPDLHSELNLSSLELGDSALYFCASSSNAGDYYGYTFGSGTRLTVV.

This chain uses TRBV18 with TRBJ2-1; D is uncertain. This CDR3 comprises 12 residues. The germline V gene has CDR1 KGHSH and CDR2 LQKENI. Between the trimmed V and J ends, which lost 3 bases and 10 bases, there was a span of 10 bases. CDR3 sequence (DNA): TGTGCCAGCTCACCGAACATGGGGGAGCAGTTCTTC. Its protein is CASSPNMGEQFF.